In its sample, the clone carrying this TCR beta chain was seen once. Its specificity is not known. This entry comes from a study of post-analysis software for immune sequencing data. General study findings and limits: There were five TRBV segments more frequent in patients than controls, and TRBV5-6, TRBV5-1 and TRBV20-1 were among them.

Sequencing libraries made from TCR beta cDNA carried unique molecular identifiers. TCRdb passed the PCR reads through MiXCR, listing each CDR3 protein once. The data hold approximately 660,000 distinct CDR3 sequences, with 55% to 60% observed a single time. The CDR3 is 15 residues long. Per the germline V gene, CDR1 is MNHEY and CDR2 is SMNVEV (reference sequence). With 2 bases clipped from V and 5 bases from J, the junction kept 5 bases outside the gene matches. The receptor comes from a girl aged 2-10 years with multiple sclerosis. This chain connects TRBV27 to TRBJ2-3; 9 nucleotides align to TRBD2. The specimen was blood. The CDR3 is CASSLLAGNIDTQYF. In DNA form, the CDR3 reads TGTGCCAGCAGTTTACTAGCGGGAAATATAGATACGCAGTATTTT.